The rows below give T cell receptor beta chains drawn from one sample of a study of STAT5B mutations in CD4+ large granular lymphocyte leukemia. Produced via immunoSEQ multiplex PCR; TCRdb's table is partial and in-frame only. The sample lists around 20,000 clones, roughly 80% occurring once. Sequences were obtained from CD4+ T cells from blood buffy coats. The receptors were gathered from a human donor in good health. The CDR3 runs from the conserved cysteine through the conserved F or W. The D gene is left open where the match is weak. Not every row has a clone size; where given, it reads once, few, many or a size class.

once,TRBJ2-5,TRBD1,TRBV28,CASKAPGTAQETQYF,TGTGCCAGCAAAGCCCCCGGGACAGCTCAAGAGACCCAGTACTTC
.,TRBJ2-3,TRBD1,TRBV5-1,CASTPRGQGLTDTQYF,TGCGCCAGCACCCCCAGGGGACAGGGGCTGACAGATACGCAGTATTTT
once,TRBJ2-2,.,TRBV6-1,CASSDVAGTNTGELFF,TGTGCCAGCAGTGATGTTGCGGGGACGAACACCGGGGAGCTGTTTTTT
.,TRBJ2-2,.,TRBV30,CAWTPSMNTGELFF,TGTGCCTGGACCCCATCCATGAACACCGGGGAGCTGTTTTTT
.,TRBJ2-1,TRBD2,TRBV7-9,CASSSVAGDYNEQFF,TGTGCCAGCAGCTCGGTAGCGGGAGACTACAATGAGCAGTTCTTC
.,TRBJ2-3,.,TRBV15,CATSSRRTTDTQYF,TGTGCCACCAGCAGTAGGCGTACCACAGATACGCAGTATTTT
.,TRBJ2-5,.,TRBV21-1,CASNGGFPGETQYF,TGTGCCAGCAACGGGGGTTTCCCGGGAGAGACCCAGTACTTC
.,TRBJ2-3,.,TRBV28,CASSWAGRTDTQYF,TGTGCCAGCAGTTGGGCAGGCCGCACAGATACGCAGTATTTT
.,TRBJ2-3,TRBD2,TRBV4-3,CASSRRMGAGASTDTQYF,TGCGCCAGCAGCCGCCGCATGGGAGCGGGGGCGAGCACAGATACGCAGTATTTT
.,TRBJ2-7,.,TRBV6-6,CASSYELGSSYEQYF,TGTGCCAGCAGTTACGAGCTGGGGTCCTCCTACGAGCAGTACTTC
.,TRBJ2-7,.,TRBV9,CASSVDGASYEQYF,TGTGCCAGCAGCGTAGACGGAGCTTCCTACGAGCAGTACTTC
.,TRBJ2-7,TRBD2,TRBV5-1,CASSLKRGESPYEQYF,TGCGCCAGCAGCTTGAAGCGGGGGGAATCCCCCTACGAGCAGTACTTC
.,TRBJ2-1,TRBD2,TRBV14,CASSPGLSGGLHNEQFF,TGTGCCAGCAGCCCGGGACTGTCGGGAGGCCTCCACAATGAGCAGTTCTTC
few,TRBJ1-5,TRBD1,TRBV5-7,CASSLGQGAGQPQHF,TGTGCCAGCAGCTTGGGGCAGGGGGCAGGGCAGCCCCAGCATTTT
.,TRBJ1-1,.,TRBV7-6,CASSFQRGGTEAFF,TGTGCCAGCAGCTTTCAAAGGGGAGGCACTGAAGCTTTCTTT
.,TRBJ2-6,TRBD1,TRBV18,CASSPAGTGVSGANVLTF,TGTGCCAGCTCACCCGCCGGGACAGGGGTGTCTGGGGCCAACGTCCTGACTTTC
.,TRBJ1-3,.,TRBV11-2,CASSPTGPLGNTIYF,TGTGCCAGCAGCCCAACAGGTCCCTTAGGAAACACCATATATTTT
.,TRBJ1-1,.,TRBV5-1,CASSSRTANTEAFF,TGCGCCAGCAGCTCTCGGACAGCGAACACTGAAGCTTTCTTT